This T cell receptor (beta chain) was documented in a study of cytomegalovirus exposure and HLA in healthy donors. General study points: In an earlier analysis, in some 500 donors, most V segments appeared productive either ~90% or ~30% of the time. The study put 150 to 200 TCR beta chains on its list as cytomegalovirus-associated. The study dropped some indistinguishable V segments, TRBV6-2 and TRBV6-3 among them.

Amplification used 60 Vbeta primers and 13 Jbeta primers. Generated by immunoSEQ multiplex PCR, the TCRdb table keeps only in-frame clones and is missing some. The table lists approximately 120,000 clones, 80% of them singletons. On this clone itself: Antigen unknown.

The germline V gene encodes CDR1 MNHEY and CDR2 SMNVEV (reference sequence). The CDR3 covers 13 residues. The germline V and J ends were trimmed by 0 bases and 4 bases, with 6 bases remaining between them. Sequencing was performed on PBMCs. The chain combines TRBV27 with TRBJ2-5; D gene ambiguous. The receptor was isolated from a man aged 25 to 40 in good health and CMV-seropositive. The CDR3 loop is CASSLSRRETQYF. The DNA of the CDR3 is TGTGCCAGCAGTTTATCTAGGAGAGAGACCCAGTACTTC.